This T cell receptor (beta chain) comes out of a study of synovial regulatory T cells in juvenile arthritis. The CDR3 is 19 residues long. A DNA sequence was not provided. CDR1 and CDR2 (germline): SGHTA, FQGNSA. Sequencing was performed with immunoSEQ multiplex PCR; in TCRdb, only in-frame clones are kept and a portion is missing. The sample includes some 9,800 clones. The chain recombines TRBV7-2 with TRBJ1-6; TCRdb reports TRBD1, a call that lacks DNA to check it against. The sample taken for sequencing was Treg cells from blood. Subset denoted: remaining (HLA-DR-negative) circulating blood Treg cells. The receptor was isolated from a donor aged 2-30 years with juvenile idiopathic arthritis. The CDR3 here is CASSLPQQQGTWDYSPLHF.